This is a list of T cell receptor beta chains from one sample in a study of T cells in localized non-small cell lung cancer. Produced via immunoSEQ multiplex PCR; TCRdb's table is partial and in-frame only. The sample yields 60,000 to 75,000 clones, roughly 79% seen once. This specimen consisted of PBMCs, obtained before any cancer treatment. These receptors came from a man aged 40 to 75 with stage II lung adenocarcinoma. The CDR3 runs from the conserved cysteine through the conserved F or W.

V gene,CDR3 length,J gene,CDR3 protein
TRBV6-5,14,TRBJ2-7,CASSYDYRSDEQYF
TRBV10-1,12,TRBJ1-1,CASSENRTQAFF
TRBV18,15,TRBJ1-5,CASSPPGNNNQPQHF
TRBV7-9,16,TRBJ2-3,CASSLGLAGFTDTQYF
TRBV4-2,15,TRBJ2-1,CASSQGLADYNEQFF
TRBV5-4,14,TRBJ2-7,CASSHPGAAGEQYF
TRBV12-5,21,TRBJ2-7,CASGLPTEALRPSGNYYEQYF
TRBV19,13,TRBJ1-1,CASSPVLNTEAFF
TRBV10-3,16,TRBJ2-3,CAISESKTGATDTQYF
TRBV5-1,15,TRBJ1-5,CASSLGLGNNQPQHF
TRBV11-3,13,TRBJ1-1,CASSLGRNTEAFF
TRBV7-9,15,TRBJ2-2,CASSGRQGNAGELFF
TRBV18,14,TRBJ2-3,CASSPGTVTDTQYF
TRBV21-1,12,TRBJ1-2,CASSFRQYGYTF
TRBV6-5,13,TRBJ1-5,CASSYRGNQPQHF
TRBV19,16,TRBJ1-3,CASSIGDALARNTIYF
TRBV20-1,10,TRBJ2-7,CSASLNEQYF
TRBV4-1,14,TRBJ2-2,CASTRDASTGELFF
TRBV28,15,TRBJ1-2,CASLPGAFGAYGYTF
TRBV7-2,16,TRBJ1-4,CASSFRFGARNEKLFF
TRBV15,15,TRBJ2-3,CATSSRATGTDTQYF
TRBV19,14,TRBJ1-2,CASSVGTGFYGYTF
TRBV6-6,14,TRBJ2-3,CASSYPSRTDTQYF
TRBV7-9,13,TRBJ1-1,CASSFLMNTEAFF
TRBV4-1,16,TRBJ2-7,CASSQDWRGRAYEQYF